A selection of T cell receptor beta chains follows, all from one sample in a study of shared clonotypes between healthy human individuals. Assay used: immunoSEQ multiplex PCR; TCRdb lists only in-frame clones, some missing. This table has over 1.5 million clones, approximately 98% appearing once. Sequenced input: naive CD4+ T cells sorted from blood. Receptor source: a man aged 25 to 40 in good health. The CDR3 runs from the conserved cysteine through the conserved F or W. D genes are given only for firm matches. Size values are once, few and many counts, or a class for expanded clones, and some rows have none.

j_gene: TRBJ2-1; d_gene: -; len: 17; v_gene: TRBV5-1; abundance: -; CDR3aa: CASSYPQAQGGTNEQFF; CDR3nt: TGCGCCAGCAGTTACCCACAGGCCCAGGGGGGGACCAATGAGCAGTTCTTC
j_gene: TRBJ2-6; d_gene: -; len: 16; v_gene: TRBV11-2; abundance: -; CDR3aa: CASSLDQRAGANVLTF; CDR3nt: TGTGCCAGCAGCTTAGATCAGAGGGCTGGGGCCAACGTCCTGACTTTC
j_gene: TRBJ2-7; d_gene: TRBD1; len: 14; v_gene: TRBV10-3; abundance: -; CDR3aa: CAIRGTASSYEQYF; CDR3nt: TGTGCCATCAGAGGGACAGCCTCTTCCTACGAGCAGTACTTC
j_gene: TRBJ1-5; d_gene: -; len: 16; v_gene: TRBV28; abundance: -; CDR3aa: CASSPISGSLNQPQHF; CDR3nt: TGTGCCAGCAGTCCAATTTCAGGGTCTTTGAATCAGCCCCAGCATTTT
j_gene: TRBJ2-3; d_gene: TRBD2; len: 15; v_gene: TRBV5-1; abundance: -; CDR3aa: CASSLSGGRTDTQYF; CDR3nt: TGCGCCAGCAGCTTAAGCGGGGGACGCACAGATACGCAGTATTTT
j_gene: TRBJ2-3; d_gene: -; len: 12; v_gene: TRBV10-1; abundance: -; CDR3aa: CASSAPGDTQYF; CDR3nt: TGCGCCAGCAGTGCGCCAGGAGATACGCAGTATTTT
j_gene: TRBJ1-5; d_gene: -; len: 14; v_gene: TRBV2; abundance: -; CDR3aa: CASSEGTRNQPQHF; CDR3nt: TGTGCCAGCAGTGAGGGGACCCGAAATCAGCCCCAGCATTTT
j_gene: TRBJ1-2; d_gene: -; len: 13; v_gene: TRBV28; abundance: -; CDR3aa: CASSEQVRYGYTF; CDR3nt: TGTGCCAGCAGTGAACAAGTTCGCTATGGCTACACCTTC
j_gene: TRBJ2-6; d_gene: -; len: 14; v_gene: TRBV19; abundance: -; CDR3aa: CASSIGSGANVLTF; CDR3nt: TGTGCCAGTAGTATCGGGTCTGGGGCCAACGTCCTGACTTTC
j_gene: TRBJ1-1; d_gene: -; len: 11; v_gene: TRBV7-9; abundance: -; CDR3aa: CASSLARFAFF; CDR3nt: TGTGCCAGCAGCTTAGCGCGGTTCGCTTTCTTT
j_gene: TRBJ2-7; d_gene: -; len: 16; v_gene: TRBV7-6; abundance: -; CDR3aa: CASSLVSGKGAGEQYF; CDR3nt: TGTGCCAGCAGCTTAGTATCTGGTAAGGGCGCGGGGGAGCAGTACTTC
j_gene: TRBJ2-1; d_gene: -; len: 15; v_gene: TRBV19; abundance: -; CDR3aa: CASSIFGSYGGEQFF; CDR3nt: TGTGCCAGTAGTATCTTCGGGTCGTACGGGGGTGAGCAGTTCTTC
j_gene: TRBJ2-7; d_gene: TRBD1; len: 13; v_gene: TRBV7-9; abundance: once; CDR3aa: CAVGGQADYEQYF; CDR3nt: TGTGCCGTCGGAGGACAGGCTGACTACGAGCAGTACTTC
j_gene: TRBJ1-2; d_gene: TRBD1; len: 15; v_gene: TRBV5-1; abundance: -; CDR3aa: CASSLGGDSAVGYTF; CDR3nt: TGCGCCAGCAGCTTGGGAGGGGACAGCGCGGTCGGCTACACCTTC
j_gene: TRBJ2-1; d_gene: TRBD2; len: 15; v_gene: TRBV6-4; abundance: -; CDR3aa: CASSLAGGNYNEQFF; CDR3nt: TGTGCCAGCAGCCTAGCGGGAGGGAACTACAATGAGCAGTTCTTC
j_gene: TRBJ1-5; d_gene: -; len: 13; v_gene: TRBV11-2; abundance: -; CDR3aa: CASSLGASPAQHF; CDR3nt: TGTGCCAGCAGCTTAGGTGCCTCCCCCGCCCAGCATTTT
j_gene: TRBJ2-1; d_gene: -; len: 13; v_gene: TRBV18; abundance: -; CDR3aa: CASSGPLPGEQFF; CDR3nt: TGTGCCAGCTCAGGCCCCCTCCCCGGTGAGCAGTTCTTC
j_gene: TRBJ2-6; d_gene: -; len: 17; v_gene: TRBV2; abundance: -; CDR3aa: CASTRERLSSGANVLTF; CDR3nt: TGTGCCAGCACCAGGGAGCGGCTAAGCTCTGGGGCCAACGTCCTGACTTTC